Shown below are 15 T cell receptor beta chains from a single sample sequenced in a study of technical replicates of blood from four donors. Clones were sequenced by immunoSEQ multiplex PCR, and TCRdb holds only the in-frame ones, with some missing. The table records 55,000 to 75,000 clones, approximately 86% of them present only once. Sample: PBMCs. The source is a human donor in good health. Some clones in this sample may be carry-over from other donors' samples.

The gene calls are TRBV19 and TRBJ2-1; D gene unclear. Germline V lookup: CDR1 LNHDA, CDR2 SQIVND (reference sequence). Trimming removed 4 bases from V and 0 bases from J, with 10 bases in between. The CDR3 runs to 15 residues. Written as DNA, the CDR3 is TGTGCCAGTAGTAGCGGATGGAGCTCCTACAATGAGCAGTTCTTC. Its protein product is CASSSGWSSYNEQFF.

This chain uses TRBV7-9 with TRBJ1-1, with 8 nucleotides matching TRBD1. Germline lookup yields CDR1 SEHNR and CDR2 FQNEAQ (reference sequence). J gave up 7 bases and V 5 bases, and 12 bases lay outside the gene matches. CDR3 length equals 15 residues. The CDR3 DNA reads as TGTGCCAGCAGCCCCGTGACAGGGGTCACGGGTGAAGCTTTCTTT. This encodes CASSPVTGVTGEAFF. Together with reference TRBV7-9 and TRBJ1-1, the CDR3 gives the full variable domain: DTGVSQNPRHKITKRGQNVTFRCDPISEHNRLYWYRQTLGQGPEFLTYFQNEAQLEKSRLLSDRFSAERPKGSFSTLEIQRTEQGDSAMYLCASSPVTGVTGEAFFGQGTRLTVV.

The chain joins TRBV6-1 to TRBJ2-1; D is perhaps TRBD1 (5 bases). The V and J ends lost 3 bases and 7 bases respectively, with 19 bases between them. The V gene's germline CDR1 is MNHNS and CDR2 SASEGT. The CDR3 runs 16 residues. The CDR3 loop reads CASSEWQGRGKNEQFF. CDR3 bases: TGTGCCAGCAGTGAGTGGCAGGGAAGAGGTAAAAATGAGCAGTTCTTC.

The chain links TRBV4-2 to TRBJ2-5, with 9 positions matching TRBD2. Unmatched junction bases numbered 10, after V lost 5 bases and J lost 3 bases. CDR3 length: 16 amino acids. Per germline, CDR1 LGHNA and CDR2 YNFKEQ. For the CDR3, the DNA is TGTGCCAGCAGCTGGGGGGCGGGAGGGTCTGAAGAGACCCAGTACTTC. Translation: CASSWGAGGSEETQYF.

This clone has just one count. The DNA for the CDR3 is TGTGCCAGCAGTGTATCTGGCCAGGGAAATCAGCCCCAGCATTTT. This encodes CASSVSGQGNQPQHF. This sequence joins TRBV2 and TRBJ1-5; maybe TRBD1 (5 bases). Trimming left V 4 bases short and J 4 bases short, with 14 bases between. The CDR3 has 15 amino acids. The germline V gene encodes CDR1 SNHLY and CDR2 FYNNEI. Looking up the rest from reference TRBV2 and TRBJ1-5 gives the full variable domain: EPEVTQTPSHQVTQMGQEVILRCVPISNHLYFYWYRQILGQKVEFLVSFYNNEISEKSEIFDDQFSVERPDGSNFTLKIRSTKLEDSAMYFCASSVSGQGNQPQHFGDGTRLSIL.

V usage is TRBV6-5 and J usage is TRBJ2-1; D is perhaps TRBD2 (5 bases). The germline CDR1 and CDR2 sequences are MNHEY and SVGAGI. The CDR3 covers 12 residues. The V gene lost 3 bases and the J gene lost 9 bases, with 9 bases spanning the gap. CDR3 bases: TGTGCCAGCAGTTATCTAAGCGGTGAGCAGTTCTTC. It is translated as CASSYLSGEQFF.

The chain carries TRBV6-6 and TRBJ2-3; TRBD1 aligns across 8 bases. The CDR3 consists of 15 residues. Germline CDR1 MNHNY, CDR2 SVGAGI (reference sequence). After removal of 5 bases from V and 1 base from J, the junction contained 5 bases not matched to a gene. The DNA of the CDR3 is TGTGCCAGCAGTACCCCACAGGGGGGCACAGATACGCAGTATTTT. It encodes CASSTPQGGTDTQYF.

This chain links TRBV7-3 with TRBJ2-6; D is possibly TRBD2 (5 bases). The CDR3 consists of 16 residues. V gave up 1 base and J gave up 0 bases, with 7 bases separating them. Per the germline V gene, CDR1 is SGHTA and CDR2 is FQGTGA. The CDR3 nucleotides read TGTGCCAGCAGCTTAATAGCGACCTCTGGGGCCAACGTCCTGACTTTC. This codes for CASSLIATSGANVLTF.

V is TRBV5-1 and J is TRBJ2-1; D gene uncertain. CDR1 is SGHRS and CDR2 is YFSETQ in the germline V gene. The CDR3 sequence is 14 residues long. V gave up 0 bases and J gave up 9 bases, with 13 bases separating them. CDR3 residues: CASSLVLPSGEQFF. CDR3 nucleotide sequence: TGCGCCAGCAGCTTGGTCCTGCCGTCCGGTGAGCAGTTCTTC.

CDR3 loop: CASSFLAPQGRTEAFF. In DNA form, the CDR3 reads TGTGCCAGCAGTTTCCTTGCGCCGCAGGGTCGGACTGAAGCTTTCTTT. The chain recombines TRBV6-5 with TRBJ1-1; the D gene is possibly TRBD1 (5 bases). The length of the CDR3 is 16 residues. The germline gives CDR1 MNHEY, CDR2 SVGAGI. V lost 4 bases and J lost 5, with 20 bases in between.

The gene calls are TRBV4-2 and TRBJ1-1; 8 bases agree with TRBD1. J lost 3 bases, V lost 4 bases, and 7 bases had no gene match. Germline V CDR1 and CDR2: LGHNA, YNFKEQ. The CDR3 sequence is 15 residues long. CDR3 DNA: TGTGCCAGCAGCCGAGTAGGACAGGGCGACACTGAAGCTTTCTTT. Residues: CASSRVGQGDTEAFF.

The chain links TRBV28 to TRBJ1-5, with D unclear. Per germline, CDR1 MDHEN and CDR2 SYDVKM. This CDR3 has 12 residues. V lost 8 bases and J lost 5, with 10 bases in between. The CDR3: CASRESYQPQHF. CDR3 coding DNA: TGTGCCAGCCGGGAGTCTTATCAGCCCCAGCATTTT.

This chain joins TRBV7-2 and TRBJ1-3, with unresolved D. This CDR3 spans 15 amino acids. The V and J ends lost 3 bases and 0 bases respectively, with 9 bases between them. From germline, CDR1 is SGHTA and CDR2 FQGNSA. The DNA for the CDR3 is TGTGCCAGCAGCTTCGGAGGGTCCTCTGGAAACACCATATATTTT. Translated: CASSFGGSSGNTIYF.

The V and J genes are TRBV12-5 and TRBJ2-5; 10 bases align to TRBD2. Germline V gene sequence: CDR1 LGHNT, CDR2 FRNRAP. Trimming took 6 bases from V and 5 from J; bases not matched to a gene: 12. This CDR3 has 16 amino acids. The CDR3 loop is CASGLGVAGGYETQYF. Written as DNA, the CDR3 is TGTGCTAGTGGGCTGGGGGTAGCGGGAGGATATGAGACCCAGTACTTC.

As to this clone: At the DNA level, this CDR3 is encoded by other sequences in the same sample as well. CDR3: CSAGGQETQYF. The CDR3 coding sequence is TGCAGCGCGGGGGGCCAAGAGACCCAGTACTTC. This chain links TRBV29-1 with TRBJ2-5, with TRBD2 matching over 7 bases. V shed 7 bases and J 1 base; nucleotides not matched to a gene: 0. Germline loops: CDR1 SQVTM, CDR2 ANQGSEA. The CDR3 covers 11 residues.